A single sample is the source of the 23 T cell receptor beta chains below, sequenced in a study of technical replicates of blood from several donors (dated by TCRdb to about 2017). Library prep was done by the immunoSEQ multiplex PCR assay. The table comes from immuneACCESS by way of TCRdb, which keeps in-frame sequences with V and J called. Part of the clones is missing from these tables; in studies checked, under half for an unresolved V gene and the rest for unknown reasons. Present in this sample are about 84,000 clones, 92% of which were seen just once. Roughly 0.25% of the sample rests with the top ten. The sequencing input was T cells isolated from PBMCs. The receptor set was obtained from a human donor in good health.

The gene calls are TRBV6-1 and TRBJ1-5, with 7 bases identical to TRBD1. There are 14 residues in the CDR3. V was clipped by 3 bases and J by 3 bases; unmatched bases: 2. Germline loops: CDR1 MNHNS, CDR2 SASEGT. CDR3 region: CASSETGSNQPQHF. Written as DNA, the CDR3 is TGTGCCAGCAGTGAGACAGGGTCCAATCAGCCCCAGCATTTT.

The rearrangement joins TRBV11-2 to TRBJ1-2; D unresolved. Germline assignment: CDR1 SGHAT and CDR2 FQNNGV. CDR3 length equals 13 residues. V lost 1 base, J lost 14 bases, and 17 bases lay in between. The CDR3 DNA reads as TGTGCCAGCAGCTTAGGGGGTCGGGAGGTGGTGACCTTC. Its translation: CASSLGGREVVTF.

V and J are TRBV5-1 and TRBJ2-3; 7 bases line up with TRBD1. CDR1 SGHRS and CDR2 YFSETQ come from the germline V gene. This CDR3 region has 14 residues. Unmatched junction bases numbered 7, after V lost 7 bases and J lost 2 bases. The CDR3 loop is CASGLGQTTDTQYF. CDR3 DNA: TGCGCCAGCGGACTGGGACAGACCACAGATACGCAGTATTTT.

The chain uses TRBV30 and TRBJ1-2, with unresolved D. CDR3 size: 10 residues. Trimming removed 6 bases from V and 2 bases from J, with 4 bases in between. Germline V gene lookup returns CDR1 GTSNPN and CDR2 SVGIG (reference sequence). CDR3 protein: CACKNYGYTF. The CDR3, as DNA: TGTGCCTGTAAAAACTATGGCTACACCTTC.

J is TRBJ2-5 and V is TRBV10-1; D ambiguous. V lost 4 bases and J 2 bases, leaving 14 bases between the germline ends. CDR1 WNHNN and CDR2 SYGVQD come from the germline V gene (reference sequence). The CDR3 has 15 residues. The chain's CDR3 is CASSVSGSPQETQYF. For the CDR3, the DNA is TGCGCCAGCAGTGTTTCGGGTAGCCCTCAAGAGACCCAGTACTTC.

V usage is TRBV6-4 and J usage is TRBJ2-1; D perhaps matches TRBD2 (5 bases). CDR3 length: 15 residues. Germline V gives CDR1 MRHNA, CDR2 SNTAGT. The V gene lost 3 bases and the J gene lost 0 bases, with 9 bases spanning the gap. The CDR3 loop reads CASSEREGSYNEQFF. The CDR3 nucleotides read TGTGCCAGCAGTGAGAGGGAAGGCTCCTACAATGAGCAGTTCTTC.

The chain carries TRBV6-5 and TRBJ1-2, with a weak D call TRBD1 (5 bases). There are 14 residues in the CDR3. V shed 5 bases and J shed 5 bases, with 15 bases lying between them. CDR1 is MNHEY and CDR2 is SVGAGI in the germline V gene. Here the CDR3 DNA reads TGTGCCAGCAGTAATCAGACAGTCCTATATGGCTACACCTTC. Translation gives CASSNQTVLYGYTF.

The chain links TRBV28 to TRBJ2-2; D possibly corresponds to TRBD1 (6 bases). The V end lost 3 bases, the J end lost 0 bases, and 20 bases lay between the germline ends. The V gene's germline CDR1 is MDHEN and CDR2 SYDVKM. This CDR3 is 19 amino acids long. For the CDR3, the DNA is TGTGCCAGCAGTTTTAATGTACCGGGACATCGACCGAACACCGGGGAGCTGTTTTTT. This encodes CASSFNVPGHRPNTGELFF.

This rearrangement joins TRBV28 to TRBJ1-2; the D is unclear. Per germline, CDR1 MDHEN and CDR2 SYDVKM. V was clipped by 7 bases and J by 7 bases, with 19 bases between them. The CDR3 totals 14 residues. Written as DNA, the CDR3 is TGTGCCAGCAAATTAGCAGACTCAAGAGCTGGCTACACCTTC. Amino acid sequence: CASKLADSRAGYTF.

The count of this clone is one. The chain uses TRBV5-1 and TRBJ2-7; TRBD1 agrees at 11 bases. The CDR3 covers 15 residues. The germline gives CDR1 SGHRS, CDR2 YFSETQ. The ends lost 3 bases at V and 7 bases at J; junction bases unmatched: 9. In nucleotides, the CDR3 is TGCGCCAGCAGCTCAAATGGACAGGGGGCATGGGAGCAGTACTTC. Its translation: CASSSNGQGAWEQYF.

This chain uses TRBV2 with TRBJ1-5; D perhaps matches TRBD1 (5 bases). Trimming shortened V by 6 bases and J by 6 bases, and 12 bases separated the two germline ends. Germline loops: CDR1 SNHLY, CDR2 FYNNEI. CDR3 length: 13 amino acids. The CDR3: CASRDRGGQPQHF. In nucleotides, the CDR3 is TGTGCCAGCAGGGACCGGGGGGGTCAGCCCCAGCATTTT.

The rearrangement uses TRBV5-1 and TRBJ2-1; a weak D match, TRBD1 (5 bases). The ends were cut back, 5 bases at V and 4 bases at J, with 7 bases in the middle. The length of the CDR3 is 12 residues. Germline CDR1 SGHRS, CDR2 YFSETQ. In DNA, the CDR3 is TGCGCCAGCAGAACAGGATACAATGAGCAGTTCTTC. It codes for CASRTGYNEQFF.

V gene TRBV28 combines with J gene TRBJ2-7, with TRBD1 as a possible D gene (5 bases). There are 14 residues in the CDR3. From germline, CDR1 is MDHEN and CDR2 SYDVKM. V gave up 5 bases and J gave up 3 bases, with 14 bases separating them. Here the CDR3 DNA reads TGTGCCAGCAGTGCGACAGTTACATTCTACGAGCAGTACTTC. This codes for CASSATVTFYEQYF.

The chain links TRBV11-2 to TRBJ2-5; tentative D call: TRBD2 (6 bases). The CDR3 runs to 13 residues. Germline-derived CDR1 and CDR2 are SGHAT and FQNNGV. The V end was cut by 3 bases, the J end by 2 bases, with 7 bases between. CDR3 region: CASSFAGQETQYF. CDR3 bases: TGTGCCAGCAGCTTCGCGGGGCAAGAGACCCAGTACTTC.

The chain employs TRBV29-1 and TRBJ2-5; TRBD1 matches 7 bases. The CDR3 is 15 amino acids. V trimming: 2 bases; J trimming: 3 bases; junction bases outside the gene matches: 9. Germline V gene data show CDR1 as SQVTM and CDR2 as ANQGSEA. The CDR3: CSVELTGTEEETQYF. CDR3 DNA: TGCAGCGTTGAACTGACAGGGACGGAGGAAGAGACCCAGTACTTC. The whole variable domain, remainder taken from reference TRBV29-1 and TRBJ2-5, is SAVISQKPSRDICQRGTSLTIQCQVDSQVTMMFWYRQQPGQSLTLIATANQGSEATYESGFVIDKFPISRPNLTFSTLTVSNMSPEDSSIYLCSVELTGTEEETQYFGPGTRLLVL.

The chain employs TRBV4-2 and TRBJ2-1; 7 bases line up with TRBD2. V gave up 3 bases and J gave up 5 bases; unmatched junction bases: 7. The CDR3 loop spans 15 amino acids. CDR1 is LGHNA, CDR2 YNFKEQ, per germline. The CDR3 DNA reads as TGTGCCAGCAGCCATCCCGGGACTACAAACAATGAGCAGTTCTTC. Translation: CASSHPGTTNNEQFF.

This chain connects TRBV4-2 to TRBJ2-7; D perhaps matches TRBD2 (7 bases). CDR1 LGHNA and CDR2 YNFKEQ come from the germline V gene. The CDR3 is 17 residues long. Deletions cut 1 base from V and 3 bases from J, with 19 bases between. CDR3 residues: CASSQGPGAGLLYEQYF. The CDR3 bases are TGTGCCAGCAGCCAAGGGCCGGGGGCGGGACTACTCTACGAGCAGTACTTC.

The sample holds one count of this clone. The chain joins TRBV11-2 to TRBJ1-3; D is ambiguous. The V and J ends lost 6 bases and 7 bases respectively, with 16 bases between them. This CDR3 is built from 14 residues. In germline, CDR1 is SGHAT, CDR2 FQNNGV. In DNA form, the CDR3 reads TGTGCCAGCAGACCATTATCGGGTCGGAACACCATATATTTT. It translates to CASRPLSGRNTIYF.

The chain has TRBV21-1 and TRBJ2-7; TRBD2 reflects the table's D call only, with no check against the DNA. TRBV21-1 is an annotated pseudogene. The length of the CDR3 is 19 residues. For the CDR3, the DNA is TGTGCCAGCAGCAGTTCTGTGAGCCGTAGCGGGAGACCCTCCTACGAGCAGTACTTC. Translation gives CASSSSVSRSGRPSYEQYF.

The V and J genes are TRBV27 and TRBJ2-3; D not resolved. Trimming stripped 5 bases from V and 2 bases from J, with 5 bases between. CDR3 length: 12 amino acids. CDR1 is MNHEY and CDR2 is SMNVEV in the germline V gene (reference sequence). CDR3 sequence reads: CASSPNTDTQYF. The CDR3 DNA sequence: TGTGCCAGCAGTCCCAACACAGATACGCAGTATTTT.

This clone was seen a few times. V is TRBV10-3 and J is TRBJ1-1; TRBD1 agrees at 7 bases. This CDR3 is built from 14 residues. Germline V lookup: CDR1 ENHRY, CDR2 SYGVKD. V shed 7 bases and J 2 bases; nucleotides not matched to a gene: 7. The CDR3 spells CAITPTGPNTEAFF. The CDR3 DNA reads TGTGCCATCACTCCGACAGGGCCTAACACTGAAGCTTTCTTT.

The rearrangement uses TRBV10-3 and TRBJ1-5; 10 bases fit TRBD1. Trimming took 2 bases from V and 4 from J; bases not matched to a gene: 5. Germline V gives CDR1 ENHRY, CDR2 SYGVKD. The CDR3 has 16 amino acids. CDR3 DNA sequence: TGTGCCATCAGTGAGACCGGGACAGGGGCGAATCAGCCCCAGCATTTT. Protein product: CAISETGTGANQPQHF.

This chain links TRBV4-1 with TRBJ2-5; 10 nucleotides match TRBD1. The CDR3 contains 15 residues. CDR1 is MGHRA and CDR2 is YSYEKL in the germline V gene. V lost 3 bases, J lost 5 bases, and 6 bases stayed unmatched. For the CDR3, the DNA is TGCGCCAGCAGCCAGCTGGGACAGGGGTATGAGACCCAGTACTTC. Protein product: CASSQLGQGYETQYF.